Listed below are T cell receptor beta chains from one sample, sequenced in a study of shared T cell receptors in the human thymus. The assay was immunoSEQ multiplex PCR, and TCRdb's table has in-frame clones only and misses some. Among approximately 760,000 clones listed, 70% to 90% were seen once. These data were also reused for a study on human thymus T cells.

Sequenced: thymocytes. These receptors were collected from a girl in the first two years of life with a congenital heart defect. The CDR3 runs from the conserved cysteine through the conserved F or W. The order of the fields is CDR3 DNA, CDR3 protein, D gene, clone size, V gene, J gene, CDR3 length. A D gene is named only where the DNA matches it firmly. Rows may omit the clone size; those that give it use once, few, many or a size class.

DNA: TGTGCCAGCAGCTTAAGAGGGACTAGCGGGGCCGATACGCAGTATTTT
CDR3: CASSLRGTSGADTQYF
D: TRBD2
size: -
V: TRBV7-3
J: TRBJ2-3
length: 16

DNA: TGCAGCGTTGGCTTACGGGGACAGGGAGATGGCTACACCTTC
CDR3: CSVGLRGQGDGYTF
D: TRBD1
size: -
V: TRBV29-1
J: TRBJ1-2
length: 14

DNA: TGTGCCAGCAGCCCGGCCCTCTCCGGGGGCTATGGCTACACCTTC
CDR3: CASSPALSGGYGYTF
D: -
size: -
V: TRBV7-9
J: TRBJ1-2
length: 15

DNA: TGCGCCAGCAGCCTCCAGGGACAGGGCTCCTACAATGAGCAGTTCTTC
CDR3: CASSLQGQGSYNEQFF
D: TRBD1
size: -
V: TRBV4-1
J: TRBJ2-1
length: 16

DNA: TGCGCCAGCAGCTTGGGACAGGGGGTACCCTACGAGCAGTACTTC
CDR3: CASSLGQGVPYEQYF
D: TRBD1
size: -
V: TRBV5-1
J: TRBJ2-7
length: 15

DNA: TGTGCCAGCACCCCAATGAACCGGGGAGACACTGAAGCTTTCTTT
CDR3: CASTPMNRGDTEAFF
D: -
size: -
V: TRBV25-1
J: TRBJ1-1
length: 15

DNA: TGCAGCGTTGAAGTCAGGGCGGATGAGCAGTTCTTC
CDR3: CSVEVRADEQFF
D: -
size: -
V: TRBV29-1
J: TRBJ2-1
length: 12

DNA: TGTGCCAGCAGTTTTAAGGTTTTACAGGGTAGAGGGGAAAAACTGTTTTTT
CDR3: CASSFKVLQGRGEKLFF
D: -
size: -
V: TRBV27
J: TRBJ1-4
length: 17

DNA: TGTGCCAGCAGGTTTAGGGACACCACGGTGGGCGAGCAGTACTTC
CDR3: CASRFRDTTVGEQYF
D: -
size: -
V: TRBV6-5
J: TRBJ2-7
length: 15

DNA: TGTGCCAGCAGTCCAAGACAGGGGGAGTACGAGCAGTACTTC
CDR3: CASSPRQGEYEQYF
D: TRBD1
size: -
V: TRBV27
J: TRBJ2-7
length: 14

DNA: TGTGCCAGCAGTCCAGGGTTTGGCTACACCTTC
CDR3: CASSPGFGYTF
D: -
size: -
V: TRBV28
J: TRBJ1-2
length: 11

DNA: TGTGCCAGCAGTCACAGGGTTGGGGGTGAAGCTTTCTTT
CDR3: CASSHRVGGEAFF
D: -
size: -
V: TRBV6-6
J: TRBJ1-1
length: 13

DNA: TGTGCCAGCAGCTTCAGGTGGAACACTGAAGCTTTCTTT
CDR3: CASSFRWNTEAFF
D: -
size: -
V: TRBV5-4
J: TRBJ1-1
length: 13

DNA: TGCGCCAGCAGCTTGGTCGGGACAGGGTCGAATGGCTACACCTTC
CDR3: CASSLVGTGSNGYTF
D: TRBD1
size: -
V: TRBV5-1
J: TRBJ1-2
length: 15

DNA: TGCGCCAGCAGCCCAAACCTCCTATCCACCGGGGAGCTGTTTTTT
CDR3: CASSPNLLSTGELFF
D: -
size: -
V: TRBV4-1
J: TRBJ2-2
length: 15

DNA: TGTGCCAGCTCACCACTGGCGCGGGGTTACACTGAAGCTTTCTTT
CDR3: CASSPLARGYTEAFF
D: -
size: -
V: TRBV18
J: TRBJ1-1
length: 15

DNA: TGTGCCAGCAGTTCCCAGAGAAACACCATATATTTT
CDR3: CASSSQRNTIYF
D: -
size: -
V: TRBV6-1
J: TRBJ1-3
length: 12

DNA: TGTGCCAGCAGTCACCCCTCGGGGTCACTCATAGAAAAGAACACTGAAGCTTTCTTT
CDR3: CASSHPSGSLIEKNTEAFF
D: -
size: -
V: TRBV9
J: TRBJ1-1
length: 19

DNA: TGCGCCAGCAGCCAAAGTCGGGAAAGCCGGGGGGGAGGAGATACGCAGTATTTT
CDR3: CASSQSRESRGGGDTQYF
D: TRBD2
size: -
V: TRBV4-3
J: TRBJ2-3
length: 18

DNA: TGTGCCTGCCGGTCAAACACCATATATTTT
CDR3: CACRSNTIYF
D: -
size: once
V: TRBV30
J: TRBJ1-3
length: 10

DNA: TGTGCCACCAGCAGCTCGAACCACACGGCGGGGGGGTTTTGGGAGCAGTACTTC
CDR3: CATSSSNHTAGGFWEQYF
D: TRBD2
size: once
V: TRBV15
J: TRBJ2-7
length: 18

DNA: TGTGCCAGCAGCTCCACACCTAACTATGGCTACACCTTC
CDR3: CASSSTPNYGYTF
D: -
size: few
V: TRBV5-6
J: TRBJ1-2
length: 13

DNA: TGTGCCAGCAGCCCCCACGACTCGACTAGCTTGGTCTTC
CDR3: CASSPHDSTSLVF
D: TRBD2
size: -
V: TRBV7-2
J: TRBJ2-1
length: 13

DNA: TGTGCCAGTAGTTGCCATTCAAGAGACAATCAGCCCCAGCATTTT
CDR3: CASSCHSRDNQPQHF
D: -
size: -
V: TRBV19
J: TRBJ1-5
length: 15

DNA: TGTGCCAGCAGTCATACGGGACAGGGGGCCGGGGAGACCCAGTACTTC
CDR3: CASSHTGQGAGETQYF
D: TRBD1
size: -
V: TRBV27
J: TRBJ2-5
length: 16

DNA: TGTGCCAGCACCCTCCCCAACACTGAAAAACTGTTTTTT
CDR3: CASTLPNTEKLFF
D: -
size: few
V: TRBV28
J: TRBJ1-4
length: 13

DNA: TGTGCCAGTAGTATGTCGGGGTCCCGCTCTGGGGCCAACGTCCTGACTTTC
CDR3: CASSMSGSRSGANVLTF
D: -
size: -
V: TRBV19
J: TRBJ2-6
length: 17

DNA: TGTGCCAGCAGCCGAAGAGGACCACCCAGCGGGGGCTACACCTTC
CDR3: CASSRRGPPSGGYTF
D: -
size: once
V: TRBV14
J: TRBJ1-2
length: 15

DNA: TGTGCCAGCAGCGTAGAGGGAGGGGCTCTCTCTGGAAACACCATATATTTT
CDR3: CASSVEGGALSGNTIYF
D: -
size: -
V: TRBV9
J: TRBJ1-3
length: 17

DNA: TGTGCCAGCAACATTTGGCTCCCTCCGACAGGGGACTATAGCAATCAGCCCCAGCATTTT
CDR3: CASNIWLPPTGDYSNQPQHF
D: TRBD1
size: -
V: TRBV28
J: TRBJ1-5
length: 20

DNA: TGTGCCAGCAGCCTCGACAGGGCTGGAAACACCATATATTTT
CDR3: CASSLDRAGNTIYF
D: TRBD1
size: -
V: TRBV5-4
J: TRBJ1-3
length: 14